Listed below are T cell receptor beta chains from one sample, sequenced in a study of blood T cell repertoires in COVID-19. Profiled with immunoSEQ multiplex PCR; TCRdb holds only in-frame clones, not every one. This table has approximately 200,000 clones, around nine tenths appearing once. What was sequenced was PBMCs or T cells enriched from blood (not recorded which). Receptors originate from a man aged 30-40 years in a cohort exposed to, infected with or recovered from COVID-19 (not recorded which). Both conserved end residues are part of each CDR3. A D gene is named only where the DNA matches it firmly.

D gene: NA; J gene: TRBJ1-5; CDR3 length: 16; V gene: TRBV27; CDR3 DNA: TGTGCCAGCAGTTCACTCCAGGGGATGAACAATCAGCCCCAGCATTTT; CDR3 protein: CASSSLQGMNNQPQHF
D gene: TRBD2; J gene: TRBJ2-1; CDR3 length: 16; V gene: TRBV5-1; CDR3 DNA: TGCGCCAGCAGCTTGACGACTAGCGGGATGGGGAATGAGCAGTTCTTC; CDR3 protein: CASSLTTSGMGNEQFF
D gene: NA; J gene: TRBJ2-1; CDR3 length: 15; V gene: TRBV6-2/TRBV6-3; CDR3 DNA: TGTGCCAGCAGTTACGTGGGGACTGCCATTAATGAGCAGTTCTTC; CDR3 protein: CASSYVGTAINEQFF
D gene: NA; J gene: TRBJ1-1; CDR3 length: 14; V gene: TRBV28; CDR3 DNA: TGTGCCAGCAGTTTTGAGGGATCGGGCACTGAAGCTTTCTTT; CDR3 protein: CASSFEGSGTEAFF
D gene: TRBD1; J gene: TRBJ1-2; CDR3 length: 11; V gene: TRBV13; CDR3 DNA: TGTGCCAGCAGCCTCCGGACAGGGGTAACCTTC; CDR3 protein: CASSLRTGVTF
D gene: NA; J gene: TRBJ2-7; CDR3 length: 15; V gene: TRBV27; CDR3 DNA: TGTGCCAGCAGTTTATTGACTGACGCCCCCTACGAGCAGTACTTC; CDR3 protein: CASSLLTDAPYEQYF
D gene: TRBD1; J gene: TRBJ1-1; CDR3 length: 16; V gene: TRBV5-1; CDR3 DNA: TGCGCCAGCAGCCCTGGACAGGGGCCACTGAACACTGAAGCTTTCTTT; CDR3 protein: CASSPGQGPLNTEAFF
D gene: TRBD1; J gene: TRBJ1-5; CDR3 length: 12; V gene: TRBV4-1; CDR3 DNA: TGCGCCTCCGGGACAGATAATCAGCCCCAGCATTTT; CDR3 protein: CASGTDNQPQHF
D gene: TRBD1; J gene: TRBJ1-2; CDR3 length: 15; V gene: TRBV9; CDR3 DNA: TGTGCCAGCAGCGGGACAGGCGTCTACTTCTATGGCTACACCTTC; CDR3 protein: CASSGTGVYFYGYTF
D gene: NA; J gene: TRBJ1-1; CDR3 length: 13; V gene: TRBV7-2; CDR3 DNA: TGTGCCAGCAGCTTGATTAGGAACACTGAAGCTTTCTTT; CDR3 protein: CASSLIRNTEAFF
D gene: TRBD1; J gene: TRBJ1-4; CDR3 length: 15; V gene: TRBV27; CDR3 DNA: TGTGCCAGCAGTAGTCCCGGGACAGGTGGTGAAAAACTGTTTTTT; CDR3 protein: CASSSPGTGGEKLFF